The source of this T cell receptor beta chain is a study of regulatory T cells in long-lasting Graves disease. Sequencing libraries for TCR beta were prepared with iRepertoire HTBI primers and Arm-PCR of CDR3 regions. TCRdb reanalysed the multiplex PCR reads using MiXCR and keeps one entry per CDR3 protein. The sample includes around 400,000 distinct CDR3 sequences, 15% of them seen just once. This CDR3 has 14 residues. Trimming removed 1 base at V and 4 bases at J, with 11 bases between. From germline, CDR1 is SGHNT and CDR2 YYREEE (reference sequence). Time point meaning: newly diagnosed GD, antithyroid drugs for less than 3 months. The TCR library was made from RNA extracted from PBMCs. The same specimen was also included in a second study, on T cells in Graves' hyperthyroidism and ophthalmopathy.

Sample: peripheral blood mononuclear cells (PBMCs), taken at new diagnosis, from a patient treated with antithyroid drugs. This TCR derives from a woman aged 35 to 49 with Graves disease. The chain is built from TRBV5-4 and TRBJ2-5; D gene unclear. CDR3 coding DNA: TGTGCCAGCAGCTTGCGGCAGTTAGGAGAGACCCAGTACTTC. It codes for CASSLRQLGETQYF.